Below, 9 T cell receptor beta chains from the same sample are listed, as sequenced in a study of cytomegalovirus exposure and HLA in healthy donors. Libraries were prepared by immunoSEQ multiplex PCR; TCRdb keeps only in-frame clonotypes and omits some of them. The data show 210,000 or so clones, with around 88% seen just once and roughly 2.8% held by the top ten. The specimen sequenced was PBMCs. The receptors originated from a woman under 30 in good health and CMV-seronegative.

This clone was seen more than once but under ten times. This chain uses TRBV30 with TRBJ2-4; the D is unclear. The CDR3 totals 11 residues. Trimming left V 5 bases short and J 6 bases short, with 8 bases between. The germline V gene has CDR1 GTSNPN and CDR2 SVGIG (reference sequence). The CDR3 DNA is TGTGCCTGGGGTCGGGTAAACATTCAGTACTTC. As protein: CAWGRVNIQYF.

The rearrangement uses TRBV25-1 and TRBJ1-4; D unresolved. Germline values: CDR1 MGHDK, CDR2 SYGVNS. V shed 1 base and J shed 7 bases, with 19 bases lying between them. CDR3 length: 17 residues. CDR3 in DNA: TGTGCCAGCAGTGAATCCTGGCGAGGAGGAATTAGTGAAAAACTGTTTTTT. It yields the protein CASSESWRGGISEKLFF.

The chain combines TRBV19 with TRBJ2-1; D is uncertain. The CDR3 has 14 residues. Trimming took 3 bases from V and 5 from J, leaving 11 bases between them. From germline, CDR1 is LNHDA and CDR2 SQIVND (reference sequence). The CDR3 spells CASSILSQDNEQFF. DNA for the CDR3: TGTGCCAGTAGTATCTTGAGCCAAGACAATGAGCAGTTCTTC.

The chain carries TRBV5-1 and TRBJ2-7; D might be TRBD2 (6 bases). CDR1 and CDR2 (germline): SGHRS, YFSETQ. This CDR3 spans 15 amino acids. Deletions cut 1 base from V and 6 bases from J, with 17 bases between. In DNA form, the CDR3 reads TGCGCCAGCAGCTTGATTACGGGAGATTCGCTCGAGCAGTACTTC. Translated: CASSLITGDSLEQYF.

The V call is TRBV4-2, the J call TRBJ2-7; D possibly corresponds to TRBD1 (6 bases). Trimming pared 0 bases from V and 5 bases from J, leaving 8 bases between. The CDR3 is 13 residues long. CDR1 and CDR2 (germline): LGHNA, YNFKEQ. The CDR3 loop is CASSQDPGDEQYF. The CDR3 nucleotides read TGTGCCAGCAGCCAAGATCCAGGGGACGAGCAGTACTTC.

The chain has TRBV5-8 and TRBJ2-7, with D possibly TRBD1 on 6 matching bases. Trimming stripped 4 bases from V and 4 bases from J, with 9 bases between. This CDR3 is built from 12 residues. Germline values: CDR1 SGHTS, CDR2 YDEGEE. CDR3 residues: CASSPDRYEQYF. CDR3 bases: TGTGCCAGCAGCCCCGACAGGTACGAGCAGTACTTC.

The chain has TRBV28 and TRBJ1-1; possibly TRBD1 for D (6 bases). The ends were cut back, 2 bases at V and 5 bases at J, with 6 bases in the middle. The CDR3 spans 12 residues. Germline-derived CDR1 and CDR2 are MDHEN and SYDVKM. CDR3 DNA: TGTGCCAGCAGTTTAGACAGGACTGAAGCTTTCTTT. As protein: CASSLDRTEAFF. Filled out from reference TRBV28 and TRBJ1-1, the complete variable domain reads DVKVTQSSRYLVKRTGEKVFLECVQDMDHENMFWYRQDPGLGLRLIYFSYDVKMKEKGDIPEGYSVSREKKERFSLILESASTNQTSMYLCASSLDRTEAFFGQGTRLTVV.

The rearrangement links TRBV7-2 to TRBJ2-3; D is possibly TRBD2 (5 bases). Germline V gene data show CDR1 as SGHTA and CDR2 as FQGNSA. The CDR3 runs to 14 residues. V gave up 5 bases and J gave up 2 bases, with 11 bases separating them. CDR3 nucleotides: TGTGCCAGCAGCCCCCCGGGGTTCACAGATACGCAGTATTTT. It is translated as CASSPPGFTDTQYF. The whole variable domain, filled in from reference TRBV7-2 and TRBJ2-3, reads GAGVSQSPSNKVTEKGKDVELRCDPISGHTALYWYRQSLGQGLEFLIYFQGNSAPDKSGLPSDRFSAERTGGSVSTLTIQRTQQEDSAVYLCASSPPGFTDTQYFGPGTRLTVL.

In nucleotides, the CDR3 is TGTGCCAGCAGCCTCACAGGATATAACTATGGCTACACCTTC. Amino acids: CASSLTGYNYGYTF. This chain connects TRBV6-1 to TRBJ1-2; TRBD1 might be the D (5 bases). Germline V gene lookup returns CDR1 MNHNS and CDR2 SASEGT. Trimming removed 6 bases from V and 1 base from J, with 12 bases in between. The CDR3 is made up of 14 amino acids.